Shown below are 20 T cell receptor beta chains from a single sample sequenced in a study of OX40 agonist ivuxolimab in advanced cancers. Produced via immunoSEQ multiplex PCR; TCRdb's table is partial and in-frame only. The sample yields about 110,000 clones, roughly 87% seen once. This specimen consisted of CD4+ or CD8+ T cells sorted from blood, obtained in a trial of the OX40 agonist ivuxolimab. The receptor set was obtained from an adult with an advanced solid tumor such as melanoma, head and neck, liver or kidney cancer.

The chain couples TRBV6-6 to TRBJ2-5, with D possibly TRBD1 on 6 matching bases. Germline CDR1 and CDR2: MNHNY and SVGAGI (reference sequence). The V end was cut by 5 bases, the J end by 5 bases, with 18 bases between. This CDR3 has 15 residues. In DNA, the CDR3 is TGTGCCAGCAGTCGAATAGGGGGATTCGGGGAGACCCAGTACTTC. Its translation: CASSRIGGFGETQYF.

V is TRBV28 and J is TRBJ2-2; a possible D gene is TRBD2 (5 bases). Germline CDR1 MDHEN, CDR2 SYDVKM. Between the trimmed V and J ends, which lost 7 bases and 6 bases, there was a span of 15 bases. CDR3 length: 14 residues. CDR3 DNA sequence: TGTGCCAGCACTTCTATGACCGGGGCCGGGGAGCTGTTTTTT. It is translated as CASTSMTGAGELFF. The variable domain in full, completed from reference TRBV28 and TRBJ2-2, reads DVKVTQSSRYLVKRTGEKVFLECVQDMDHENMFWYRQDPGLGLRLIYFSYDVKMKEKGDIPEGYSVSREKKERFSLILESASTNQTSMYLCASTSMTGAGELFFGEGSRLTVL.

CDR3 coding DNA: TGTGCCAGCAGTCTTGAGGGGACAGGGGTATCTAACACTGAAGCTTTCTTT. This codes for CASSLEGTGVSNTEAFF. The V call is TRBV27, the J call TRBJ1-1; 10 positions match TRBD1. This CDR3 region has 17 residues. Germline trimming cut 5 bases from V and 2 bases from J; bases unmatched to any gene: 11. Germline loops: CDR1 MNHEY, CDR2 SMNVEV (reference sequence).

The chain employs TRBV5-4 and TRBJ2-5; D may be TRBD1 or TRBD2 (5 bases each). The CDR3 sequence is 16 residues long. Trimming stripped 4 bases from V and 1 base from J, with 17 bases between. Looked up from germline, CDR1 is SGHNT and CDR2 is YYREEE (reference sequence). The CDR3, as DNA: TGTGCCAGCAGCGGACCCGGGACCCGACCCCAAGAGACCCAGTACTTC. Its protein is CASSGPGTRPQETQYF.

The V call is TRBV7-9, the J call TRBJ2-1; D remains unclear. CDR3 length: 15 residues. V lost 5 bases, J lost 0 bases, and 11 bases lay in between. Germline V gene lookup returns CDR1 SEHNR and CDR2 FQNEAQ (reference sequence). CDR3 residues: CASSEGRSSYNEQFF. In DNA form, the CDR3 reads TGTGCCAGCAGCGAAGGACGGAGCTCCTACAATGAGCAGTTCTTC.

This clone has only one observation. The CDR3 bases are TGTGCCAGCAGCCCAGGGGAGGGTTGGGATGGCTACACCTTC. It codes for CASSPGEGWDGYTF. This rearrangement joins TRBV4-2 to TRBJ1-2, with D perhaps matching TRBD1 (6 bases). This CDR3 has 14 residues. The V gene lost 4 bases and the J gene lost 6 bases, with 15 bases spanning the gap. CDR1 is LGHNA and CDR2 is YNFKEQ in the germline V gene.

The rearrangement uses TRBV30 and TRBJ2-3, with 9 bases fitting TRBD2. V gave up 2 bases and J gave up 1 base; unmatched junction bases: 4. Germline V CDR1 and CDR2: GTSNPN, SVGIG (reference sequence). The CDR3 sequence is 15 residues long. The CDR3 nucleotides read TGTGCCTGGAGTCGTGGCGGGGGGGGCACAGATACGCAGTATTTT. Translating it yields CAWSRGGGGTDTQYF.

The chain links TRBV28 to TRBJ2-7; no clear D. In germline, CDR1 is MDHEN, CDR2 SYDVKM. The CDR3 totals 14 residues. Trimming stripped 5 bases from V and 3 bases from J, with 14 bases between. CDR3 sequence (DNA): TGTGCCAGCAGTCCACCCCCTAACAACTACGAGCAGTACTTC. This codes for CASSPPPNNYEQYF.

CDR3 coding DNA: TGCAGCGTTGAGGACCCTAACTATGGCTACACCTTC. Protein sequence: CSVEDPNYGYTF. The chain combines TRBV29-1 with TRBJ1-2; D not resolved. There are 12 residues in the CDR3. Trimming pared 3 bases from V and 0 bases from J, leaving 5 bases between. Germline CDR1 and CDR2: SQVTM and ANQGSEA.

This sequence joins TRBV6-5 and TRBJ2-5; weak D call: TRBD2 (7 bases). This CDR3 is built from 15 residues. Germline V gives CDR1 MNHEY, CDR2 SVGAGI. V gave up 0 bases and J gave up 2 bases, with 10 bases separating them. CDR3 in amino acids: CASSYSGGRQETQYF. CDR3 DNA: TGTGCCAGCAGTTACTCGGGGGGGCGACAAGAGACCCAGTACTTC.

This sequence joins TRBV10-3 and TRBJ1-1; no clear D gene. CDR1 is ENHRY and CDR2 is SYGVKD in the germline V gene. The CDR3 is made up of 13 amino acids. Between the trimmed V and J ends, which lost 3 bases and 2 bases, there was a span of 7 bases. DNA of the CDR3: TGTGCCATCAGTGACCGAGGTAACACTGAAGCTTTCTTT. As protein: CAISDRGNTEAFF.

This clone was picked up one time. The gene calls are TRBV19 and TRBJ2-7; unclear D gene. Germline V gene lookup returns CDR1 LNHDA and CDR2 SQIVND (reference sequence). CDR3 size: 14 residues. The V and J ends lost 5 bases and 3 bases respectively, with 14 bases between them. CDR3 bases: TGTGCCAGTAGTGTACAAGGAAAGTACTACGAGCAGTACTTC. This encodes CASSVQGKYYEQYF.

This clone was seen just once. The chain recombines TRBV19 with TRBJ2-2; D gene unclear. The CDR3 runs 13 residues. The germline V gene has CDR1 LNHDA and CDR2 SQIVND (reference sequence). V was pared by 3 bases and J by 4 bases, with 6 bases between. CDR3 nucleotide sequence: TGTGCCAGTAGTATTGAAGGCACCGGGGAGCTGTTTTTT. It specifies CASSIEGTGELFF.

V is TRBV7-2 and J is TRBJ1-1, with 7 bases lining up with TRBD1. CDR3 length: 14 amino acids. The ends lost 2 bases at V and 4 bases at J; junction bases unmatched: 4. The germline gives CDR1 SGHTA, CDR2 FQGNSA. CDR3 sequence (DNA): TGTGCCAGCAGCTTAAGCTACAGGGGCACTGAAGCTTTCTTT. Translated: CASSLSYRGTEAFF.

The DNA for the CDR3 is TGTGCCCGGCGGCAGGGTTTATCACCCCTCCACTTT. Encoded protein: CARRQGLSPLHF. V gene TRBV30 combines with J gene TRBJ1-6; TRBD1 might be the D (5 bases). This CDR3 is built from 12 residues. V was pared by 8 bases and J by 10 bases, with 15 bases between. The germline gives CDR1 GTSNPN, CDR2 SVGIG (reference sequence).

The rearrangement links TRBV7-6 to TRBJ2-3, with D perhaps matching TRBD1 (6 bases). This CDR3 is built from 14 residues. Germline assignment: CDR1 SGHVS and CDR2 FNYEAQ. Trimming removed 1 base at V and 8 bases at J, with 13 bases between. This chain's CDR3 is CASSLGQGSGTQYF. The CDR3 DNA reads TGTGCCAGCAGCTTAGGGCAGGGGAGCGGTACGCAGTATTTT.

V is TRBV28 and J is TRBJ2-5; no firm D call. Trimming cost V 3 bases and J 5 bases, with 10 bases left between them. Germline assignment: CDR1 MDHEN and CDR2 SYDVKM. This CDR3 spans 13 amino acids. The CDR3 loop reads CASSFGDRETQYF. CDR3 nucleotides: TGTGCCAGCAGTTTCGGCGATCGGGAGACCCAGTACTTC.

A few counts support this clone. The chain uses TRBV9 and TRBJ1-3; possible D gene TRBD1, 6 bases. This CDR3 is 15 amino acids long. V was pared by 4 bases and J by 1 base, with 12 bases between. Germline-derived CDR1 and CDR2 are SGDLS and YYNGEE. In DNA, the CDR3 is TGTGCCAGCAGCAGGACAGTTATATCTGGAAACACCATATATTTT. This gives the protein CASSRTVISGNTIYF.

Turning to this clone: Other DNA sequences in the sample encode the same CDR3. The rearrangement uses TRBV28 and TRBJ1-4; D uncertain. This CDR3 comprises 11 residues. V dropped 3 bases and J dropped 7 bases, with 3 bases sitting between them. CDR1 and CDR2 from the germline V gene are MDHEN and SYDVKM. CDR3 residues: CASSLSEKLFF. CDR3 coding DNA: TGTGCCAGCAGTTTGAGTGAAAAACTGTTTTTT.

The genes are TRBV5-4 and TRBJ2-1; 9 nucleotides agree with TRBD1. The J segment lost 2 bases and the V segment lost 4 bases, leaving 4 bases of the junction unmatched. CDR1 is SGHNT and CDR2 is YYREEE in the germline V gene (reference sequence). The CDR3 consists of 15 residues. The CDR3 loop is CASSTDRGAYNEQFF. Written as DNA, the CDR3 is TGTGCCAGCAGCACGGACAGGGGAGCCTACAATGAGCAGTTCTTC.